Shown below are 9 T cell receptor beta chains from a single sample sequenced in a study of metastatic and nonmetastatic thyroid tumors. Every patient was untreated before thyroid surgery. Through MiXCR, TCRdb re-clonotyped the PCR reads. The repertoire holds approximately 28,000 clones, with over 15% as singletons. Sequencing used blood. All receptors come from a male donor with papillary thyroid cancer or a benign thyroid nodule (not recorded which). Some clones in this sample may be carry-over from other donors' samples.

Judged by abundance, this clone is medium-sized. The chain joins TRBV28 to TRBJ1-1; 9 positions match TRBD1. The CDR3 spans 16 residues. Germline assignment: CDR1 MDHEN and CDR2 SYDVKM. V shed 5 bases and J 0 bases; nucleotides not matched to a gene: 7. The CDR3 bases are TGTGCCAGCAGTCTGTGGACAGGGGCTATGAACACTGAAGCTTTCTTT. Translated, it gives CASSLWTGAMNTEAFF.

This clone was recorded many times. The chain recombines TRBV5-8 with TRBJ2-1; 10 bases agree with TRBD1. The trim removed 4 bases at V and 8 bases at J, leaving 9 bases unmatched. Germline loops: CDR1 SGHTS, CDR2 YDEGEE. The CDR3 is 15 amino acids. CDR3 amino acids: CASSTPGQGFDEQFF. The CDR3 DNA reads TGTGCCAGCAGCACACCGGGACAGGGGTTCGATGAGCAGTTCTTC.

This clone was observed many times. The CDR3 is CASSVNRDEQFF. The CDR3 DNA reads TGTGCCAGCAGCGTGAATAGGGATGAGCAGTTCTTC. The chain links TRBV5-4 to TRBJ2-1; no definite D call. This CDR3 region has 12 residues. The germline V and J ends were trimmed by 4 bases and 8 bases, with 10 bases remaining between them. CDR1 and CDR2 from the germline V gene are SGHNT and YYREEE (reference sequence).

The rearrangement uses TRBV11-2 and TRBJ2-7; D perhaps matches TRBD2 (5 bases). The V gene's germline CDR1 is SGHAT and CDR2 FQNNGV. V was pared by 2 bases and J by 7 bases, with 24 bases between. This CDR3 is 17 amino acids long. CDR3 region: CASSLYGAETDPKEQYF. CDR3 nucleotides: TGTGCCAGCAGCTTATACGGAGCGGAGACGGACCCTAAAGAGCAGTACTTC.

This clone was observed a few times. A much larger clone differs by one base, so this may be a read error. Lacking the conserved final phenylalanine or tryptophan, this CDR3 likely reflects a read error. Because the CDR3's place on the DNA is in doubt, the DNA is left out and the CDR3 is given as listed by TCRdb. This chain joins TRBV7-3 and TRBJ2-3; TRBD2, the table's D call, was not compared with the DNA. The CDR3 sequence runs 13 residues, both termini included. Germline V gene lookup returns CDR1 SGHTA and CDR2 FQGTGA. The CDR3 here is CASSPGTSGVRYS.

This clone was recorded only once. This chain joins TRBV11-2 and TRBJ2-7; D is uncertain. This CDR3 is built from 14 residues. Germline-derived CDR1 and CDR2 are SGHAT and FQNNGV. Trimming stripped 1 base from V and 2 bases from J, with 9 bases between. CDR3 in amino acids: CASSLGSSAYEQYF. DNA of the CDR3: TGTGCCAGCAGCTTAGGAAGCTCCGCCTACGAGCAGTACTTC.

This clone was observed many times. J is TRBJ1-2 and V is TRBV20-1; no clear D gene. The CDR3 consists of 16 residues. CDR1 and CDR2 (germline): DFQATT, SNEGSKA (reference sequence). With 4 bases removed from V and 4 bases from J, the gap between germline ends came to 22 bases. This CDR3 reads CSAIPSGREGGYGYTF. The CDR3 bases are TGCAGTGCTATCCCAAGCGGCAGAGAGGGTGGCTATGGCTACACCTTC.

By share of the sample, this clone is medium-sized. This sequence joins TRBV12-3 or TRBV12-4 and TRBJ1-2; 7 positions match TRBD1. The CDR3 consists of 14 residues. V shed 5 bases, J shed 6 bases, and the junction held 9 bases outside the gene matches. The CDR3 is CASSINRGLHGYTF. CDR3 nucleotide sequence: TGTGCCAGCAGTATCAACAGGGGATTACATGGCTACACCTTC.

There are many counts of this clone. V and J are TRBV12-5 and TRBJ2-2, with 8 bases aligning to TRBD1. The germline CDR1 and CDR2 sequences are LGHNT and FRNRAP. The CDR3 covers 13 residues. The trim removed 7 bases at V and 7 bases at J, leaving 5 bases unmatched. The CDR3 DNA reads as TGTGCTAGTGTCGGACAGGGAGGCGGGGAGCTGTTTTTT. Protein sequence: CASVGQGGGELFF. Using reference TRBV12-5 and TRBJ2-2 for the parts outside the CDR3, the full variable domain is DARVTQTPRHKVTEMGQEVTMRCQPILGHNTVFWYRQTMMQGLELLAYFRNRAPLDDSGMPKDRFSAEMPDATLATLKIQPSEPRDSAVYFCASVGQGGGELFFGEGSRLTVL.